A single sample is the source of the 15 T cell receptor beta chains below, sequenced in a study of T cell responses to AZD1222 COVID-19 vaccine. Repertoires were generated with immunoSEQ multiplex PCR, while TCRdb's copy carries only in-frame clones and drops some. Among 150,000 to 200,000 clones listed, about 89% were seen once. This sample comprised peripheral blood, obtained on day 0 of AZD1222 vaccination. These receptors came from an adult in good health.

V gene TRBV29-1 combines with J gene TRBJ1-2; unclear D gene. Trimming removed 8 bases at V and 7 bases at J, with 14 bases between. CDR1 SQVTM and CDR2 ANQGSEA come from the germline V gene. The CDR3 runs 11 residues. CDR3 in DNA: TGCAGCACTACCACGTTAGCTGGCTACACCTTC. This encodes CSTTTLAGYTF.

The genes are TRBV6-2 or TRBV6-3 and TRBJ2-5; TRBD2 might be the D (6 bases). The CDR3 is 14 residues long. Trimming took off 4 bases at V and 5 bases at J, with 14 bases between the two ends. CDR1 and CDR2 from the germline V gene are MNHEY and SVGEGT. The chain's CDR3 is CASSSPGGSETQYF. The CDR3 coding sequence is TGTGCCAGCAGTTCCCCCGGGGGATCGGAGACCCAGTACTTC.

V usage is TRBV5-6 and J usage is TRBJ2-7, with 8 bases aligning to TRBD1. From germline, CDR1 is SGHDT and CDR2 YYEEEE. The CDR3 totals 15 residues. V shed 1 base, J shed 1 base, and the junction held 4 bases outside the gene matches. The CDR3 loop is CASSLLGTGSYEQYF. The CDR3 region has the DNA TGTGCCAGCAGCTTGCTGGGGACAGGTTCCTACGAGCAGTACTTC.

As for this clone: The sample carries other DNA sequences with the same CDR3. The chain carries TRBV5-6 and TRBJ1-3, with a tentative D call TRBD1 (6 bases). Germline V CDR1 and CDR2: SGHDT, YYEEEE. CDR3 size: 15 residues. V was trimmed by 2 bases and J by 0 bases, leaving 9 bases between them. CDR3 DNA: TGTGCCAGCAGCTTTACAGGGCTCTCTGGAAACACCATATATTTT. Its protein is CASSFTGLSGNTIYF.

The chain has TRBV6-6 and TRBJ1-3; D might be TRBD1 (6 bases). CDR1 and CDR2 (germline): MNHNY, SVGAGI (reference sequence). V was trimmed by 2 bases and J by 3 bases, leaving 11 bases between them. The CDR3 runs to 15 residues. CDR3 sequence reads: CASSYEGDLGNTIYF. The CDR3, as DNA: TGTGCCAGCAGTTACGAGGGGGATCTTGGAAACACCATATATTTT.

About this clone: The identical CDR3 is also encoded by other nucleotide sequences in the sample. V usage is TRBV19 and J usage is TRBJ1-5, with D uncertain. This CDR3 contains 15 residues. Germline lookup yields CDR1 LNHDA and CDR2 SQIVND (reference sequence). Trimming left V 0 bases short and J 0 bases short, with 6 bases between. The CDR3 coding sequence is TGTGCCAGTAGTATAGAAGGTATTAGCAATCAGCCCCAGCATTTT. Protein sequence: CASSIEGISNQPQHF.

This sequence joins TRBV5-4 and TRBJ2-3, with 8 bases identical to TRBD2. This CDR3 has 18 amino acids. With V trimmed by 0 bases and J by 0 bases, 9 bases remained unmatched. The germline CDR1 and CDR2 sequences are SGHNT and YYREEE (reference sequence). The CDR3 nucleotides are TGTGCCAGCAGCTTGGCGCGGGGGGCAACCTCTAGCACAGATACGCAGTATTTT. It codes for CASSLARGATSSTDTQYF.

The chain is built from TRBV10-3 and TRBJ2-2; no clear D gene. This CDR3 contains 12 residues. Germline V gives CDR1 ENHRY, CDR2 SYGVKD. Trimming took 2 bases from V and 5 from J, leaving 3 bases between them. CDR3 nucleotides: TGTGCCATCAGTGAGGGGACCGGGGAGCTGTTTTTT. Protein sequence: CAISEGTGELFF.

The genes are TRBV7-2 and TRBJ1-1, with 10 bases lining up with TRBD1. Unmatched junction bases numbered 8, after V lost 5 bases and J lost 5 bases. The CDR3 sequence is 15 residues long. CDR1 is SGHTA, CDR2 FQGNSA, per germline. The CDR3 loop reads CASSTRQGANTEAFF. For the CDR3, the DNA is TGTGCCAGCAGCACCAGACAGGGGGCAAATACTGAAGCTTTCTTT. Combining the CDR3 with reference TRBV7-2 and TRBJ1-1 gives the whole variable domain GAGVSQSPSNKVTEKGKDVELRCDPISGHTALYWYRQSLGQGLEFLIYFQGNSAPDKSGLPSDRFSAERTGGSVSTLTIQRTQQEDSAVYLCASSTRQGANTEAFFGQGTRLTVV.

The chain recombines TRBV6-5 with TRBJ1-1; D is uncertain. V was cut by 8 bases and J by 0 bases, with 7 bases left in between. This CDR3 has 12 amino acids. In germline, CDR1 is MNHEY, CDR2 SVGAGI. CDR3 region: CASLGMNTEAFF. Here the CDR3 DNA reads TGTGCCAGCTTGGGGATGAACACTGAAGCTTTCTTT.

This chain uses TRBV7-2 with TRBJ2-7; 8 nucleotides agree with TRBD2. This CDR3 spans 15 amino acids. Germline CDR1 SGHTA, CDR2 FQGNSA. J lost 5 bases, V lost 0 bases, and 6 bases had no gene match. The CDR3 DNA reads as TGTGCCAGCAGCTTAGCCCCAGCGGGAGTACACGAGCAGTACTTC. This encodes CASSLAPAGVHEQYF.

The chain recombines TRBV7-8 with TRBJ1-3; D gene uncertain. This CDR3 contains 14 residues. The V end was cut by 2 bases, the J end by 1 base, with 6 bases between. CDR1 and CDR2 (germline): SGHVS, FQNEAQ. CDR3 sequence (DNA): TGTGCCAGCAGCTTACAGGCTTCTGGAAACACCATATATTTT. This sequence encodes CASSLQASGNTIYF. Using reference TRBV7-8 and TRBJ1-3 for the parts outside the CDR3, the full variable domain is GAGVSQSPRYKVAKRGQDVALRCDPISGHVSLFWYQQALGQGPEFLTYFQNEAQLDKSGLPSDRFFAERPEGSVSTLKIQRTQQEDSAVYLCASSLQASGNTIYFGEGSWLTVV.

The J gene is TRBJ2-1, the V gene TRBV4-2; 11 bases are a match to TRBD2. With 0 bases clipped from V and 7 bases from J, the junction kept 5 bases outside the gene matches. This CDR3 spans 16 amino acids. Germline V lookup: CDR1 LGHNA, CDR2 YNFKEQ. The CDR3 loop reads CASSQDTSGRGNEQFF. Here the CDR3 DNA reads TGTGCCAGCAGCCAAGATACTAGCGGGAGAGGGAATGAGCAGTTCTTC.

This chain uses TRBV5-1 with TRBJ1-2; unclear D gene. The CDR3 totals 13 residues. Trimming shortened V by 4 bases and J by 0 bases, and 7 bases separated the two germline ends. From germline, CDR1 is SGHRS and CDR2 YFSETQ. Here the CDR3 reads CASSPDTNYGYTF. CDR3 coding DNA: TGCGCCAGCAGCCCCGATACTAACTATGGCTACACCTTC.

The chain combines TRBV5-1 with TRBJ2-1, with 9 bases lining up with TRBD2. The CDR3 spans 16 residues. Germline CDR1 reads SGHRS; CDR2 reads YFSETQ. Trimming cost V 0 bases and J 5 bases; bases outside gene matches: 6. The CDR3 loop is CASSLELAGGNNEQFF. CDR3 DNA sequence: TGCGCCAGCAGCTTGGAACTAGCGGGCGGAAACAATGAGCAGTTCTTC.